One sample yielded the 11 T cell receptor beta chains listed below, sequenced in a study of cytomegalovirus exposure and HLA in healthy donors (dated by TCRdb to about 2017). Libraries were made using the immunoSEQ multiplex PCR assay. A mixture of 60 forward primers for TCR Vbeta segments and 13 reverse primers for TCR Jbeta segments was used in the multiplex PCR. The table comes from immuneACCESS by way of TCRdb, which keeps in-frame sequences with V and J called. Part of the clones is missing from these tables; in studies checked, under half for an unresolved V gene and the rest for unknown reasons. A total of around 150,000 clones appear in this sample, 72% of them only once. Clones ranked in the top ten supply approximately 4% of the sample. The sequencing input was PBMCs. Receptors originate from a man aged 50 or older in good health and CMV-seropositive.

This clone showed up just a few times. This chain joins TRBV2 and TRBJ2-5; a weak D match, TRBD2 (7 bases). V shed 1 base and J shed 0 bases, with 12 bases lying between them. This CDR3 spans 16 amino acids. From germline, CDR1 is SNHLY and CDR2 FYNNEI. The DNA for the CDR3 is TGTGCCAGCAGTGAAGGAGGGGGGGGGTACCAAGAGACCCAGTACTTC. Protein: CASSEGGGGYQETQYF. Combining the CDR3 with reference TRBV2 and TRBJ2-5 gives the whole variable domain EPEVTQTPSHQVTQMGQEVILRCVPISNHLYFYWYRQILGQKVEFLVSFYNNEISEKSEIFDDQFSVERPDGSNFTLKIRSTKLEDSAMYFCASSEGGGGYQETQYFGPGTRLLVL.

The chain carries TRBV4-1 and TRBJ1-1; the D is unclear. The V end lost 1 base, the J end lost 4 bases, and 13 bases lay between the germline ends. The CDR3 covers 15 residues. Germline V gene sequence: CDR1 MGHRA, CDR2 YSYEKL. CDR3 DNA: TGCGCCAGCAGCCAAGGGAGCTCGATGGGCACTGAAGCTTTCTTT. Translated, it gives CASSQGSSMGTEAFF.

This clone was seen more than once but under ten times. The chain carries TRBV5-4 and TRBJ1-2, with 9 bases fitting TRBD1. CDR3 length equals 13 residues. Trimming at V came to 4 bases and at J to 8 bases, leaving 6 bases not matched to a gene. Germline V gene sequence: CDR1 SGHNT, CDR2 YYREEE (reference sequence). As DNA, the CDR3 is TGTGCCAGCAGCCAGGACAGGGGAAAGGGCTACACCTTC. Its protein product is CASSQDRGKGYTF. The full variable domain, in which reference TRBV5-4 and TRBJ1-2 provide the parts outside the CDR3, is ETGVTQSPTHLIKTRGQQVTLRCSSQSGHNTVSWYQQALGQGPQFIFQYYREEENGRGNFPPRFSGLQFPNYSSELNVNALELDDSALYLCASSQDRGKGYTFGSGTRLTVV.

The chain has TRBV5-1 and TRBJ1-1, with TRBD1 identical over 7 bases. Germline-derived CDR1 and CDR2 are SGHRS and YFSETQ. The junction had 12 bases not matched to a gene; V was cut back by 4 bases and J by 3 bases. The CDR3 runs 16 residues. DNA of the CDR3: TGCGCCAGCAGCCCCCGAGGGGGCGCGTCCGACACTGAAGCTTTCTTT. This codes for CASSPRGGASDTEAFF.

The chain joins TRBV7-8 to TRBJ2-3, with 8 nucleotides matching TRBD2. The CDR3 is 15 residues long. The germline V gene has CDR1 SGHVS and CDR2 FQNEAQ. V was pared by 4 bases and J by 7 bases, with 10 bases of the junction left unmatched. The CDR3 is CASSSRLAITNTQYF. Here the CDR3 DNA reads TGTGCCAGCAGCTCCCGACTAGCGATAACAAATACGCAGTATTTT.

The chain links TRBV5-6 to TRBJ2-3; TRBD2 matches 10 bases. The CDR3 consists of 15 residues. The ends lost 1 base at V and 1 base at J; junction bases unmatched: 0. Germline V gene data show CDR1 as SGHDT and CDR2 as YYEEEE. For the CDR3, the DNA is TGTGCCAGCAGCTTGACTAGCGGGGGCACAGATACGCAGTATTTT. It codes for CASSLTSGGTDTQYF.

This CDR3 is CASSLKTGANTGELFF. CDR3 DNA sequence: TGTGCCAGCAGCTTGAAGACAGGCGCGAACACCGGGGAGCTGTTTTTT. The chain couples TRBV5-4 to TRBJ2-2, with D maybe TRBD1 (6 bases). Germline V CDR1 and CDR2: SGHNT, YYREEE (reference sequence). There are 16 residues in the CDR3. The V end was cut by 1 base, the J end by 0 bases, with 10 bases between.

This chain links TRBV19 with TRBJ1-3; 7 bases are shared with TRBD1. The CDR3 is 16 amino acids. From germline, CDR1 is LNHDA and CDR2 SQIVND (reference sequence). V dropped 5 bases and J dropped 4; count of bases not matched to a gene: 11. CDR3 sequence: CASSGATGIAGNTIYF. The CDR3, as DNA: TGTGCCAGTAGTGGTGCGACAGGGATAGCCGGAAACACCATATATTTT.

This rearrangement joins TRBV28 to TRBJ2-1; TRBD1 is a possible D gene (6 bases). This CDR3 comprises 17 residues. Trimming took 2 bases from V and 0 from J, leaving 14 bases between them. The germline CDR1 and CDR2 sequences are MDHEN and SYDVKM. CDR3: CASSLAGVASSYNEQFF. CDR3 sequence (DNA): TGTGCCAGCAGTTTAGCAGGGGTCGCGAGCTCCTACAATGAGCAGTTCTTC.

Worth noting for this clone: Other nucleotide sequences from this sample produce the same CDR3. The chain couples TRBV5-1 to TRBJ1-1, with D possibly matching TRBD1 (6 bases). This CDR3 region has 12 residues. Germline V gene sequence: CDR1 SGHRS, CDR2 YFSETQ. V gave up 8 bases and J gave up 7 bases, with 15 bases separating them. This chain's CDR3 is CASKGHPDEAFF. CDR3 sequence (DNA): TGCGCCAGTAAGGGACACCCGGATGAAGCTTTCTTT.

The chain joins TRBV5-1 to TRBJ2-5; TRBD1 aligns across 12 bases. Trimming took 0 bases from V and 6 from J; bases not matched to a gene: 6. The CDR3 totals 16 residues. Germline CDR1 reads SGHRS; CDR2 reads YFSETQ. The CDR3 sequence: CASSLEPGQGAKTQYF. The CDR3, as DNA: TGCGCCAGCAGCTTGGAACCGGGACAGGGGGCGAAGACCCAGTACTTC.